The source of this T cell receptor (beta chain) is a study of post-analysis software for immune sequencing data. Overall study findings and caveats: Four or five TRBV segments were more frequent in patients than controls; TRBV5-6, TRBV5-1 and TRBV20-1 belonged to this group.

Unique molecular identifiers were carried by the TCR beta cDNA libraries. TCRdb processed the PCR reads anew with MiXCR; each CDR3 protein has one entry. The table lists hundreds of thousands of distinct CDR3 sequences, less than 45% of them singletons. In germline, CDR1 is SEHNR, CDR2 FQNEAQ (reference sequence). The CDR3 has 15 amino acids. Concerning this clonotype: Its target is unknown. Germline and junction disagree at one end, which may indicate a read error.

The receptor's source is a girl aged 5 to 17 with multiple sclerosis. The rearrangement joins TRBV7-9 to TRBJ1-2; perhaps TRBD1 as D (6 bases). Specimen: blood. In DNA form, the CDR3 reads TGTGCCAGCAGCCTACCCCGGGGGGCCGGCTATGGCTACAGCTTC. Amino acid sequence: CASSLPRGAGYGYSF.